The rows below give T cell receptor beta chains drawn from one sample of a study of cytomegalovirus exposure and HLA in healthy donors. The assay was immunoSEQ multiplex PCR, and TCRdb's table has in-frame clones only and misses some. The sample holds 90,000 to 110,000 clones, 80% to 85% seen once. Input material: PBMCs. The receptors shown here come from a woman in her 30s in good health and CMV-seronegative. Both conserved end residues are part of each CDR3. Each record gives: D gene, V gene, J gene, clone size, CDR3 protein, CDR3 DNA. A D gene is named only where the DNA matches it firmly. Only some rows state a clone size, as once, few, many or a class for expanded clones.

D: NA
V: TRBV1
J: TRBJ2-7
size: NA
CDR3: CTSSSQASGRASEQYF
DNA: TGCACCAGCAGCTCTCAGGCGAGCGGGAGGGCCAGCGAGCAGTACTTC

D: TRBD1
V: TRBV10-3
J: TRBJ2-6
size: few
CDR3: CAISESLGQGSGANVLTF
DNA: TGTGCCATCAGTGAGTCTCTCGGACAGGGCTCCGGGGCCAACGTCCTGACTTTC

D: TRBD1
V: TRBV28
J: TRBJ1-6
size: once
CDR3: CASSLSLGQGHSPLHF
DNA: TGTGCCAGCAGTTTATCCCTGGGACAGGGACATTCACCCCTCCACTTT

D: TRBD1
V: TRBV27
J: TRBJ1-2
size: NA
CDR3: CASSANRGRGGYTF
DNA: TGTGCCAGCAGTGCTAACAGGGGGCGCGGTGGCTACACCTTC

D: NA
V: TRBV9
J: TRBJ2-3
size: once
CDR3: CASSVGAPRRGPSRDTQYF
DNA: TGTGCCAGCAGCGTAGGGGCGCCCCGGCGGGGACCTTCTAGGGATACGCAGTATTTT

D: TRBD2
V: TRBV5-5
J: TRBJ2-3
size: NA
CDR3: CASSLTTSGSTDTQYF
DNA: TGTGCCAGCAGCTTGACGACTAGCGGGAGCACAGATACGCAGTATTTT

D: NA
V: TRBV12-1
J: TRBJ2-1
size: NA
CDR3: CASSAGYGRELYEQFF
DNA: TGTGCCAGCAGCGCCGGTTATGGGCGGGAGCTGTATGAGCAGTTCTTC

D: NA
V: TRBV6-6
J: TRBJ2-3
size: NA
CDR3: CASTYPGGTDTQYF
DNA: TGTGCCAGCACTTACCCCGGGGGCACAGATACGCAGTATTTT

D: TRBD2
V: TRBV28
J: TRBJ2-7
size: NA
CDR3: CATMTGLVAYEQYF
DNA: TGTGCCACCATGACGGGACTAGTGGCCTACGAGCAGTACTTC

D: NA
V: TRBV27
J: TRBJ2-1
size: NA
CDR3: CASSLVGRVEQFF
DNA: TGTGCCAGCAGCCTAGTCGGTCGGGTTGAGCAGTTCTTC

D: TRBD1
V: TRBV11-3
J: TRBJ2-2
size: NA
CDR3: CASSLGDRVSHQTNTGELFF
DNA: TGTGCCAGCAGCTTAGGGGACAGGGTATCTCACCAGACGAACACCGGGGAGCTGTTTTTT

D: TRBD2
V: TRBV2
J: TRBJ2-1
size: NA
CDR3: CASMTGLAGGGNEQFF
DNA: TGTGCCAGCATGACGGGACTAGCGGGAGGAGGCAATGAGCAGTTCTTC

D: NA
V: TRBV28
J: TRBJ2-3
size: NA
CDR3: CASSPRRVADTQYF
DNA: TGTGCCAGCAGTCCCAGACGGGTGGCAGATACGCAGTATTTT

D: NA
V: TRBV6-5
J: TRBJ2-3
size: NA
CDR3: CASNSGLAADTQYF
DNA: TGTGCCAGCAACTCCGGACTTGCCGCAGATACGCAGTATTTT

D: NA
V: TRBV30
J: TRBJ2-3
size: NA
CDR3: CAWTPAAEQYF
DNA: TGTGCCTGGACTCCTGCCGCAGAGCAGTATTTT

D: TRBD2
V: TRBV7-9
J: TRBJ2-7
size: NA
CDR3: CASRRGGGGAGEQYF
DNA: TGTGCCAGCAGGCGGGGGGGAGGGGGTGCAGGCGAGCAGTACTTC

D: NA
V: TRBV9
J: TRBJ2-7
size: few
CDR3: CASSVGDTRSYEQYF
DNA: TGTGCCAGCAGCGTGGGGGACACCCGCTCCTACGAGCAGTACTTC

D: TRBD1
V: TRBV6-5
J: TRBJ2-5
size: NA
CDR3: CASSYYQGAVQETQYF
DNA: TGTGCCAGCAGTTACTATCAGGGGGCGGTGCAGGAGACCCAGTACTTC

D: TRBD1
V: TRBV7-8
J: TRBJ1-1
size: NA
CDR3: CASSWGTGNTEAFF
DNA: TGTGCCAGCAGTTGGGGGACAGGGAACACTGAAGCTTTCTTT

D: TRBD1
V: TRBV19
J: TRBJ2-6
size: NA
CDR3: CASSHDRAPGANVLTF
DNA: TGTGCCAGTAGCCACGACAGGGCCCCTGGGGCCAACGTCCTGACTTTC

D: NA
V: TRBV5-4
J: TRBJ1-4
size: once
CDR3: CASSLWPSEKLFF
DNA: TGTGCCAGCAGCTTATGGCCCTCCGAAAAACTGTTTTTT

D: TRBD2
V: TRBV6-1
J: TRBJ2-5
size: NA
CDR3: CASSEVLGLAGGGEQETQYF
DNA: TGTGCCAGCAGTGAAGTGCTTGGGCTAGCGGGAGGTGGCGAACAAGAGACCCAGTACTTC

D: TRBD1
V: TRBV6-6
J: TRBJ2-1
size: NA
CDR3: CASSGPETGGVDEQFF
DNA: TGTGCCAGCAGTGGCCCCGAGACAGGGGGTGTTGATGAGCAGTTCTTC

D: TRBD2
V: TRBV10-1
J: TRBJ2-1
size: NA
CDR3: CASSTSGEHNEQFF
DNA: TGCGCCAGCTCGACTAGCGGGGAACACAATGAGCAGTTCTTC

D: NA
V: TRBV4-3
J: TRBJ1-5
size: NA
CDR3: CASSQDKSGNQPQHF
DNA: TGCGCCAGCAGCCAAGATAAGTCAGGCAATCAGCCCCAGCATTTT

D: NA
V: TRBV11-3
J: TRBJ1-1
size: NA
CDR3: CASSSGGGKAEAFF
DNA: TGTGCCAGCAGCTCGGGAGGGGGGAAGGCTGAAGCTTTCTTT

D: NA
V: TRBV30
J: TRBJ2-7
size: NA
CDR3: CAWSASYEQYF
DNA: TGTGCCTGGAGTGCGTCCTACGAGCAGTACTTC

D: NA
V: TRBV11-3
J: TRBJ2-1
size: NA
CDR3: CASSFSGAASLNQQFF
DNA: TGTGCCAGCAGCTTTTCAGGGGCTGCTAGCCTCAATCAGCAGTTCTTC

D: NA
V: TRBV4-1
J: TRBJ2-5
size: NA
CDR3: CASSQESGLKTQYF
DNA: TGCGCCAGCAGCCAAGAATCGGGATTGAAGACCCAGTACTTC

D: TRBD1
V: TRBV5-1
J: TRBJ2-2
size: few
CDR3: CASSRGQGSTGELFF
DNA: TGCGCCAGCAGCAGGGGACAGGGCAGCACCGGGGAGCTGTTTTTT

D: TRBD2
V: TRBV5-4
J: TRBJ2-7
size: NA
CDR3: CASSWGVELAGVRPLAEQYF
DNA: TGTGCCAGCAGCTGGGGGGTGGAGCTAGCGGGAGTTCGACCTCTTGCGGAGCAGTACTTC

D: TRBD2
V: TRBV2
J: TRBJ2-3
size: once
CDR3: CASSSGLAVTDTQYF
DNA: TGTGCCAGCAGTTCCGGACTAGCGGTCACAGATACGCAGTATTTT

D: NA
V: TRBV7-9
J: TRBJ2-2
size: NA
CDR3: CSSSFSGVPGELFF
DNA: TGTTCCAGCAGCTTTTCCGGGGTTCCCGGGGAGCTGTTTTTT

D: NA
V: TRBV27
J: TRBJ2-3
size: NA
CDR3: CASRSQGRGSDTQYF
DNA: TGTGCCAGCAGGAGTCAAGGTCGGGGTTCAGATACGCAGTATTTT

D: NA
V: TRBV20-1
J: TRBJ1-2
size: NA
CDR3: CSAFYGYTF
DNA: TGCAGTGCCTTCTATGGCTACACCTTC

D: TRBD1
V: TRBV29-1
J: TRBJ2-1
size: few
CDR3: CSVEVTGGGGQFF
DNA: TGCAGCGTTGAGGTGACAGGGGGCGGGGGGCAGTTCTTC